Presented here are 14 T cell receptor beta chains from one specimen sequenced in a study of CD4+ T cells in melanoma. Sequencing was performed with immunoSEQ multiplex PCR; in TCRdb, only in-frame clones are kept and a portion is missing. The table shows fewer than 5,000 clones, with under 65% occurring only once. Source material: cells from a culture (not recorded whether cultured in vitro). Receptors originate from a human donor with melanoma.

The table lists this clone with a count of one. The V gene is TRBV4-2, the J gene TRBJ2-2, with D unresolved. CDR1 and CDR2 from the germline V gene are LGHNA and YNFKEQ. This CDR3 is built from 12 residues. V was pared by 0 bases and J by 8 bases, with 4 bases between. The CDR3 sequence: CASSQEWGELFF. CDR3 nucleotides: TGTGCCAGCAGCCAAGAATGGGGGGAGCTGTTTTTT.

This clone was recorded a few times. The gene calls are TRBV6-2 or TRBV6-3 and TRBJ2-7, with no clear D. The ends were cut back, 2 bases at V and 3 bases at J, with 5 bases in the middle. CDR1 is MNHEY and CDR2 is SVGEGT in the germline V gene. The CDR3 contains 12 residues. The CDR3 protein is CASSYAGYEQYF. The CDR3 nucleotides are TGTGCCAGCAGTTACGCTGGCTACGAGCAGTACTTC.

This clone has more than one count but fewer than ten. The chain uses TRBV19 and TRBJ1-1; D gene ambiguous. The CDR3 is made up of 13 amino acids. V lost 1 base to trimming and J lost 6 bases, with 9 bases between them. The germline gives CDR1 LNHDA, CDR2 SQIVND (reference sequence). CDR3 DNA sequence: TGTGCCAGTAGTATAGGGTCGGGTTCTGAAGCTTTCTTT. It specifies CASSIGSGSEAFF.

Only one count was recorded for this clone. The CDR3 is CASNVWPESNYGYTF. The DNA for the CDR3 is TGCGCCAGCAATGTTTGGCCAGAGAGTAACTATGGCTACACCTTC. The J gene is TRBJ1-2, the V gene TRBV5-1; D unclear. The V end was cut by 6 bases, the J end by 1 base, with 16 bases between. This CDR3 region has 15 residues. The V gene's germline CDR1 is SGHRS and CDR2 YFSETQ. Supplemented by reference TRBV5-1 and TRBJ1-2, the full variable domain reads KAGVTQTPRYLIKTRGQQVTLSCSPISGHRSVSWYQQTPGQGLQFLFEYFSETQRNKGNFPGRFSGRQFSNSRSEMNVSTLELGDSALYLCASNVWPESNYGYTFGSGTRLTVV.

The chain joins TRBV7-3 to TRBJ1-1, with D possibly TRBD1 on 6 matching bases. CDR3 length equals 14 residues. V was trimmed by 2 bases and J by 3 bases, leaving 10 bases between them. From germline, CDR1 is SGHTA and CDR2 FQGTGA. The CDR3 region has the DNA TGTGCCAGCAGCTTACAGGGGACGGACACTGAAGCTTTCTTT. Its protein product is CASSLQGTDTEAFF.

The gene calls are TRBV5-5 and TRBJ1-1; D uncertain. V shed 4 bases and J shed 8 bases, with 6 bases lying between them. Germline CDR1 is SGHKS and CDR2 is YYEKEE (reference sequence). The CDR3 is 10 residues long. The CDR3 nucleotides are TGTGCCAGCAGCAGAGAAGAAGCTTTCTTT. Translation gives CASSREEAFF.

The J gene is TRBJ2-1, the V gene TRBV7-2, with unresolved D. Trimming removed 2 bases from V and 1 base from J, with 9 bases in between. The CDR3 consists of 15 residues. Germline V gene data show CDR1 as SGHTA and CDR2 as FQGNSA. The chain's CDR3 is CASSLYPDSYNEQFF. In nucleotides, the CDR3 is TGTGCCAGCAGCTTATATCCGGATTCCTACAATGAGCAGTTCTTC.

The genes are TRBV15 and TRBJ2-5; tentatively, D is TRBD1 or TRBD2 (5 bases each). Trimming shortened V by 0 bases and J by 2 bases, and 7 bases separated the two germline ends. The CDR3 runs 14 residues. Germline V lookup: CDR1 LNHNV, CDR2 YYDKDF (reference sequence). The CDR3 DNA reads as TGTGCCACCAGCAGAGAGGGGGATCAAGAGACCCAGTACTTC. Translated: CATSREGDQETQYF. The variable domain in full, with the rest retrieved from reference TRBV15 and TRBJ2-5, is DAMVIQNPRYQVTQFGKPVTLSCSQTLNHNVMYWYQQKSSQAPKLLFHYYDKDFNNEADTPDNFQSRRPNTSFCFLDIRSPGLGDTAMYLCATSREGDQETQYFGPGTRLLVL.

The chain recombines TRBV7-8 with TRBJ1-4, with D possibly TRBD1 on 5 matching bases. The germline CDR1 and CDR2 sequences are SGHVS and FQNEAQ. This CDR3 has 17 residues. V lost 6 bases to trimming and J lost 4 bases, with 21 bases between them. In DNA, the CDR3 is TGTGCCAGCAGGGGCTCGGGCGGCTTCGGGGGTAATGAAAAACTGTTTTTT. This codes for CASRGSGGFGGNEKLFF.

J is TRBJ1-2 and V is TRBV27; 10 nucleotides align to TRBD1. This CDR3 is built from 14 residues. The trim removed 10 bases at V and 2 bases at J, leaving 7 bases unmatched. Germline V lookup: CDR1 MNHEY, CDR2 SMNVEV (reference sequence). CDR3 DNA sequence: TGTGCCACCAAACCGGGACAGGGGAACTATGGCTACACCTTC. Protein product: CATKPGQGNYGYTF.

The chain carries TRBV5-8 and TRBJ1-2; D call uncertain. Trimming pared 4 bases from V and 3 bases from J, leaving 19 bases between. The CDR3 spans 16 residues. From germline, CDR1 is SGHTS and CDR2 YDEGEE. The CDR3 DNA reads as TGTGCCAGCAGCCGGAAAACATCCCCTATGGACTATGGCTACACCTTC. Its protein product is CASSRKTSPMDYGYTF.

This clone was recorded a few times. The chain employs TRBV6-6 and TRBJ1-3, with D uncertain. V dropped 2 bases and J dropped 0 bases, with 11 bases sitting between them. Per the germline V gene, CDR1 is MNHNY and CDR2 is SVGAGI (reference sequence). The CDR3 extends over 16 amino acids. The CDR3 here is CASSYPLSRSGNTIYF. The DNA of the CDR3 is TGTGCCAGCAGTTACCCTCTTAGTCGCTCTGGAAACACCATATATTTT.

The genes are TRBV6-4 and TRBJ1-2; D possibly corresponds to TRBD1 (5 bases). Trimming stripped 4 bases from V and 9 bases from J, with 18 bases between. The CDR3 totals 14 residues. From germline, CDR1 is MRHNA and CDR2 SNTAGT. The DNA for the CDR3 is TGTGCCAGCAGTGCCCGGGGGAATGGTTTGAGCTACACCTTC. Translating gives CASSARGNGLSYTF.

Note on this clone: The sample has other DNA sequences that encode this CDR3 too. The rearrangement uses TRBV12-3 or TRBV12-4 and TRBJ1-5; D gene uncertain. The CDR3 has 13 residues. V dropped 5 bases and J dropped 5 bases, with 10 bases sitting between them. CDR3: CASSLLRDQPQHF. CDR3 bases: TGTGCCAGCAGTCTTCTTAGGGATCAGCCCCAGCATTTT.